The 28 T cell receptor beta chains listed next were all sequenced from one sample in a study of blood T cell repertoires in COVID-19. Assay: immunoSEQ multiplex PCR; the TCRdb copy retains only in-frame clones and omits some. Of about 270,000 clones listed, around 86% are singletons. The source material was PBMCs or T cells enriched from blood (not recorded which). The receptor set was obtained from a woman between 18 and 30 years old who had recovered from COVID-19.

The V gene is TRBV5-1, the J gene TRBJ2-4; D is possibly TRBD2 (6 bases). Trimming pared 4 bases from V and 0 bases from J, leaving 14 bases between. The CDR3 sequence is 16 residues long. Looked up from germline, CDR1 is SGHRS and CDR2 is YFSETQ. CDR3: CASSLRQGLAKNIQYF. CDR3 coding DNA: TGCGCCAGCAGCCTCCGGCAGGGACTAGCCAAAAACATTCAGTACTTC.

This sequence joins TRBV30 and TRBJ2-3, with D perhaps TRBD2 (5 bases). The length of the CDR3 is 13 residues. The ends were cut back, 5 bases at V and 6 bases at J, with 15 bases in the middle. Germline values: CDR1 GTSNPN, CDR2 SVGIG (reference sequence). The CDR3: CAWAGSGADTQYF. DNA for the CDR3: TGTGCCTGGGCGGGCAGCGGAGCGGATACGCAGTATTTT.

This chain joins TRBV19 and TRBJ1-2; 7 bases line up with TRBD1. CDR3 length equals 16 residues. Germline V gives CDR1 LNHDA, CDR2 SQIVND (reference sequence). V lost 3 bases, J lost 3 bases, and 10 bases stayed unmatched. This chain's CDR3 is CASSISPRQGYYGYTF. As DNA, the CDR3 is TGTGCCAGTAGTATTTCCCCCCGACAGGGATACTATGGCTACACCTTC. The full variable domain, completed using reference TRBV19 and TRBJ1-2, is DGGITQSPKYLFRKEGQNVTLSCEQNLNHDAMYWYRQDPGQGLRLIYYSQIVNDFQKGDIAEGYSVSREKKESFPLTVTSAQKNPTAFYLCASSISPRQGYYGYTFGSGTRLTVV.

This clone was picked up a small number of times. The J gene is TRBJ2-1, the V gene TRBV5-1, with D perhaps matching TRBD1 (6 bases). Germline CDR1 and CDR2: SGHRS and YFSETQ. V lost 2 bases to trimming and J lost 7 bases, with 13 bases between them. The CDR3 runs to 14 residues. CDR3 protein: CASSFRGGPNEQFF. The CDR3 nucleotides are TGCGCCAGCAGCTTCAGAGGGGGTCCGAATGAGCAGTTCTTC.

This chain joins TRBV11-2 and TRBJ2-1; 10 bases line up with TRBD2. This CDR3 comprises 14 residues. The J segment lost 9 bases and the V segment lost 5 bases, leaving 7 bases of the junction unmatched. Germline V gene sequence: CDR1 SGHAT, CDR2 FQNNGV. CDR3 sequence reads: CASSPPLAGVEQFF. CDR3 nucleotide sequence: TGTGCCAGCAGCCCCCCGCTAGCGGGGGTTGAGCAGTTCTTC.

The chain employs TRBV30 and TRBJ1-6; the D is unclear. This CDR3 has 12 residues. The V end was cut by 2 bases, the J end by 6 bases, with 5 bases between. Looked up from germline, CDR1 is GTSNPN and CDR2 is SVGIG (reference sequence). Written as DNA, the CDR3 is TGTGCCTGGAGTTTGCGTAATTCACCCCTCCACTTT. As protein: CAWSLRNSPLHF.

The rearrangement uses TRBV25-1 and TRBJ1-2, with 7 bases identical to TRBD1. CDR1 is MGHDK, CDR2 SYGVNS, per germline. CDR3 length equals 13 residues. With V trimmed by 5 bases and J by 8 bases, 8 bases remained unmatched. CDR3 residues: CASSNQQGSGYTF. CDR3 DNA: TGTGCCAGCAGTAACCAACAGGGGAGCGGCTACACCTTC.

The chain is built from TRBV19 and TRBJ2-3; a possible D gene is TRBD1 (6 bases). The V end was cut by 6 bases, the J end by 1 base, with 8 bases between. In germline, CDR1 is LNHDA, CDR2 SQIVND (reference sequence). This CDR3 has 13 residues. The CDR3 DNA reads TGTGCCAGTAGCTGGGGGCGCACAGATACGCAGTATTTT. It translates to CASSWGRTDTQYF.

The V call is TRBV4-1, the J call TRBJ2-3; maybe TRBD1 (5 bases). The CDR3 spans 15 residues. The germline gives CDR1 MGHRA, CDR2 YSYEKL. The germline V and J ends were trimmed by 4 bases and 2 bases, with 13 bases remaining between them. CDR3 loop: CASSPWGGFTDTQYF. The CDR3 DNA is TGCGCCAGCAGCCCTTGGGGCGGATTCACAGATACGCAGTATTTT.

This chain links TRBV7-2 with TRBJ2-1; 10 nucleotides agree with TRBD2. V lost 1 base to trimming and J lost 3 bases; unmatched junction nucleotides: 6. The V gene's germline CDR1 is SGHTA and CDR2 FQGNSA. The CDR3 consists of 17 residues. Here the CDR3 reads CASSLGAGGLYYNEQFF. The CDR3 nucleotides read TGTGCCAGCAGCTTAGGAGCGGGGGGGCTTTACTACAATGAGCAGTTCTTC.

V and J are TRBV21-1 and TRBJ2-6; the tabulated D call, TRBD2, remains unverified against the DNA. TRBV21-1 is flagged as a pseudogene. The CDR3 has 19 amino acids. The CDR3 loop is CASSKEGGQGTAGANVLTF. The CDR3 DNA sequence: TGTGCCAGCAGCAAAGAGGGAGGGCAGGGTACCGCCGGGGCCAACGTCCTGACTTTC.

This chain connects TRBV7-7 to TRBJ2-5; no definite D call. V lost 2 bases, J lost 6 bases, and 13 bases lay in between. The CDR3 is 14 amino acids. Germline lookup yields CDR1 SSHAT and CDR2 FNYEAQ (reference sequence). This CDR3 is CASSLMIEEQTQYF. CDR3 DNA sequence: TGTGCCAGCAGCTTAATGATCGAGGAGCAGACCCAGTACTTC.

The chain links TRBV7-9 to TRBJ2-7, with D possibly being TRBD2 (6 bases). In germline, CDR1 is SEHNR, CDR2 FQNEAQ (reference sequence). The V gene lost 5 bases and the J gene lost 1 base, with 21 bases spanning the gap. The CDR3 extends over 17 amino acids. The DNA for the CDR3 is TGTGCCAGCAGCCATCGCTCGACCAGGGACTGGTCCTACGAGCAGTACTTC. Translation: CASSHRSTRDWSYEQYF.

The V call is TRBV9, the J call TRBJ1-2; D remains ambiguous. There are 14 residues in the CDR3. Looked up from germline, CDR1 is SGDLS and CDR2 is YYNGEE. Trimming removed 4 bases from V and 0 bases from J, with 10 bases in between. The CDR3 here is CASSPGSANYGYTF. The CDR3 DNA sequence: TGTGCCAGCAGCCCCGGGTCAGCTAACTATGGCTACACCTTC.

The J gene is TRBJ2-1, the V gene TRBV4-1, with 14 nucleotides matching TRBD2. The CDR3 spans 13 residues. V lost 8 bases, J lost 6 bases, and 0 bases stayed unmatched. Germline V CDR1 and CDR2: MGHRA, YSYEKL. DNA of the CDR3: TGCGCCAGCGGACTAGCGGGGGGCAATGAGCAGTTCTTC. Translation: CASGLAGGNEQFF.

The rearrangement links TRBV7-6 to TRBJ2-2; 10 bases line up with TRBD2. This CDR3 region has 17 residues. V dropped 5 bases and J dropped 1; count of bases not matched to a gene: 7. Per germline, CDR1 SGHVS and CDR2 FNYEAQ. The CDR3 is CASSNFRLAGNTGELFF. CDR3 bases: TGTGCCAGCAGCAACTTCCGACTAGCGGGGAACACCGGGGAGCTGTTTTTT.

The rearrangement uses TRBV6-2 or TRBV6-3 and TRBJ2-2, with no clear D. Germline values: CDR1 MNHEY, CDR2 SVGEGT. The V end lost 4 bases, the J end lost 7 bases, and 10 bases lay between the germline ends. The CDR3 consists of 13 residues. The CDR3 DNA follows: TGTGCCAGCAGTTCCACTCCCGTCGGGGAGCTGTTTTTT. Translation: CASSSTPVGELFF.

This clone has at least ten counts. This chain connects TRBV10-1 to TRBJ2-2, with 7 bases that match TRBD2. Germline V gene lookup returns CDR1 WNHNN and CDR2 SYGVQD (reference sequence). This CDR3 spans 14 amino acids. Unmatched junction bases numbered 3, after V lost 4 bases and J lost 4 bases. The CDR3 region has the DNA TGCGCCAGCAGTGCGGGAGGTGCCACCGGGGAGCTGTTTTTT. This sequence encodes CASSAGGATGELFF.

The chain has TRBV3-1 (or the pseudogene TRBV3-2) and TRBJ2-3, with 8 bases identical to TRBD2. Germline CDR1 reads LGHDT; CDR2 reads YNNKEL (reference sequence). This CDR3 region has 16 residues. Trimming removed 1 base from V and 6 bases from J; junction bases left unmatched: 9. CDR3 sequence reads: CASSQGRLARADTQYF. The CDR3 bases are TGTGCCAGCAGCCAAGGTAGACTAGCGAGGGCGGATACGCAGTATTTT.

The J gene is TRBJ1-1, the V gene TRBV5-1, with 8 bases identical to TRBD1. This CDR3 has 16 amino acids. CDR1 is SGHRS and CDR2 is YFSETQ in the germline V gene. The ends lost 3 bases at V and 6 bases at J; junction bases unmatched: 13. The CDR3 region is CASSSTGQGFFAEAFF. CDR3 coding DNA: TGCGCCAGCAGCTCCACCGGACAGGGTTTTTTTGCTGAAGCTTTCTTT.

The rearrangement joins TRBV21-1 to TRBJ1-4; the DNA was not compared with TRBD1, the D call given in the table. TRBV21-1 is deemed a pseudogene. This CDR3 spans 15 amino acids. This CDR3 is CASSRGQGQYEKLFF. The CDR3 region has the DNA TGTGCCAGCAGCAGGGGACAGGGTCAGTATGAAAAACTGTTTTTT.

DNA of the CDR3: TGTGCCATCATGCGGGAAATGAACACTGAAGCTTTCTTT. It specifies CAIMREMNTEAFF. The J gene is TRBJ1-1, the V gene TRBV10-3; D is ambiguous. From germline, CDR1 is ENHRY and CDR2 SYGVKD. V was trimmed by 7 bases and J by 0 bases, leaving 9 bases between them. This CDR3 region has 13 residues.

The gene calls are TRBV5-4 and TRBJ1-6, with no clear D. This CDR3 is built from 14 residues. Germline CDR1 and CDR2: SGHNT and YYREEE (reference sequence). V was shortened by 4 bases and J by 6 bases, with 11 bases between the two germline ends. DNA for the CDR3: TGTGCCAGCAGCCCTCTGGTGCGTAATTCACCCCTCCACTTT. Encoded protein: CASSPLVRNSPLHF.

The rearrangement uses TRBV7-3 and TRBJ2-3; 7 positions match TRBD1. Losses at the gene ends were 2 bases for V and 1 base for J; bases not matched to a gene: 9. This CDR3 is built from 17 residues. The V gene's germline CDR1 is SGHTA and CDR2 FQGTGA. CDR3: CASSLGQGEGGTDTQYF. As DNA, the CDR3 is TGTGCCAGCAGCTTAGGTCAGGGGGAAGGAGGCACAGATACGCAGTATTTT.

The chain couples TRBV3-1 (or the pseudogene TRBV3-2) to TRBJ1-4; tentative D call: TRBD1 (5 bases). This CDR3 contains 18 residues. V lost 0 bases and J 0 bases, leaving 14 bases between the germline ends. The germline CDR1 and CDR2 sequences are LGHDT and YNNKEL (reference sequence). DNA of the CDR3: TGTGCCAGCAGCCAAGATGTCTTGGACATAGCAACTAATGAAAAACTGTTTTTT. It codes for CASSQDVLDIATNEKLFF.

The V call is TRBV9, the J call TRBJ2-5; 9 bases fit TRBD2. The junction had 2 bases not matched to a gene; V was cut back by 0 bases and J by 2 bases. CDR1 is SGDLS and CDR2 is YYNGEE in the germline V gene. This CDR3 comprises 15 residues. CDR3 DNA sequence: TGTGCCAGCAGCGTAGATAGCGGGGGACAAGAGACCCAGTACTTC. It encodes CASSVDSGGQETQYF. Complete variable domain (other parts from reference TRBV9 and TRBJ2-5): DSGVTQTPKHLITATGQRVTLRCSPRSGDLSVYWYQQSLDQGLQFLIQYYNGEERAKGNILERFSAQQFPDLHSELNLSSLELGDSALYFCASSVDSGGQETQYFGPGTRLLVL.

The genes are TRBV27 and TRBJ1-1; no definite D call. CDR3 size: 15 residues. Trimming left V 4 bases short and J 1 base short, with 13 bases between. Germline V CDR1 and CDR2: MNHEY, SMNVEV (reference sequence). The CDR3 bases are TGTGCCAGCAGTTACTCTAGGAGGGCGAACACTGAAGCTTTCTTT. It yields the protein CASSYSRRANTEAFF.

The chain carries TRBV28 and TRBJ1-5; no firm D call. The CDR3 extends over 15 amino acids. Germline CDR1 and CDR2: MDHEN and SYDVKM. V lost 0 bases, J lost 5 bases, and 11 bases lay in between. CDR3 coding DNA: TGTGCCAGCAGTTTATGGGGCAGAGCAGATCAGCCCCAGCATTTT. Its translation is CASSLWGRADQPQHF.